Presented here are 32 T cell receptor beta chains from one specimen sequenced in a study of tumor and adjacent non-tumor tissue in lung cancer. The template was RNA from unsorted bulk tissue. The normal lung tissue was taken more than 3 cm from the tumor edge. The library came from three nested PCR rounds adapted from ARM-PCR protocols. Using its own MiXCR run on the multiplex PCR reads, TCRdb lists one record per CDR3 protein. The data show about 100,000 distinct CDR3 sequences, roughly 60% seen once. The source material was distant non-tumor lung tissue. The receptor source for this set is a man younger than 45 with non-small cell lung cancer.

As concerns this clonotype: Germline is not matched at one junction end, which may reflect a read error. The chain carries TRBV11-2 and TRBJ2-3; a weak D match, TRBD1 (6 bases). This CDR3 contains 13 residues. The V gene's germline CDR1 is SGHAT and CDR2 FQNNGV. Here the CDR3 reads CTSSYGGGDMQYF. Here the CDR3 DNA reads TGTACCAGCAGCTACGGTGGGGGCGATATGCAGTATTTT.

For this clonotype: This sequence may be a read error, since a much larger clone differs from it by one base. This sequence joins TRBV6-5 and TRBJ1-1; D is uncertain. The CDR3 covers 15 residues. Trimming shortened V by 9 bases and J by 1 base, and 18 bases separated the two germline ends. Germline-derived CDR1 and CDR2 are MNHEY and SVGAGI. CDR3 sequence: CASTGPEHPNTEAFF. Written as DNA, the CDR3 is TGTGCCAGTACCGGCCCGGAGCATCCGAACACTGAAGCTTTCTTT.

This clonotype was recorded at least ten times. This chain connects TRBV12-3 or TRBV12-4 to TRBJ2-7; D might be TRBD1 or TRBD2, each matching 5 bases. The V end was cut by 5 bases, the J end by 4 bases, with 15 bases between. The CDR3 runs to 14 residues. Here the CDR3 reads CASSTRDGSYEQYF. Written as DNA, the CDR3 is TGTGCCAGCAGTACCCGGGACGGGTCGTACGAGCAGTACTTC.

Turning to this clonotype: One end of the junction fails to match germline, which may point to a read error. The chain recombines TRBV11-2 with TRBJ2-2, with D tentatively TRBD2 (5 bases). CDR1 and CDR2 (germline): SGHAT, FQNNGV. The CDR3 has 13 amino acids. CDR3 residues: CVSSLVVAGEQFF. CDR3 nucleotide sequence: TGTGTCAGCAGCTTAGTCGTGGCCGGGGAGCAGTTTTTT.

Concerning this clonotype: The CDR3 ends on some other residue instead of the conserved phenylalanine or tryptophan, so this is likely a read error. The V call is TRBV12-3 or TRBV12-4, the J call TRBJ2-4; possible D gene TRBD1, 6 bases. The CDR3 covers 15 residues. CDR3 residues: CASRPTGIAKSIQYL. CDR3 nucleotides: TGTGCCAGCAGGCCAACAGGGATAGCCAAAAGCATTCAGTACTTA.

V gene TRBV6-5 combines with J gene TRBJ1-1, with D possibly TRBD1 on 5 matching bases. The V gene lost 6 bases and the J gene lost 3 bases, with 14 bases spanning the gap. Germline V gives CDR1 MNHEY, CDR2 SVGAGI. The CDR3 sequence is 14 residues long. The CDR3 region has the DNA TGTGCCAGCAGATACAGGTTGGAGGACACTGAAGCTTTCTTT. Protein sequence: CASRYRLEDTEAFF.

This clonotype was counted ten times or more. The chain couples TRBV12-3 or TRBV12-4 to TRBJ2-7; D ambiguous. V was cut by 3 bases and J by 5 bases, with 14 bases left in between. CDR3 length: 14 residues. The CDR3 sequence is CASSFSSPFDEQYF. CDR3 sequence (DNA): TGTGCCAGCAGTTTTAGCTCCCCCTTCGACGAGCAGTACTTC.

This clonotype was seen a handful of times. A much larger clone differs from this one at a single base, so this may be a read error. The chain recombines TRBV5-6 with TRBJ1-6, with 9 bases matching TRBD1. Per the germline V gene, CDR1 is SGHDT and CDR2 is YYEEEE. V shed 3 bases, J shed 7 bases, and the junction held 5 bases outside the gene matches. The CDR3 runs 15 residues. The CDR3 spells CASSWEQGANSPLHF. CDR3 coding DNA: TGTGCCAGCAGCTGGGAACAGGGGGCCAATTCACCCCTCCACTTT.

The chain joins TRBV4-2 to TRBJ2-1; D is undetermined. The CDR3 runs to 12 residues. Trimming shortened V by 10 bases and J by 4 bases, and 11 bases separated the two germline ends. The germline CDR1 and CDR2 sequences are LGHNA and YNFKEQ. CDR3: CANKSRYNEQFF. The CDR3 DNA is TGTGCCAACAAAAGCAGGTACAATGAGCAGTTCTTC.

For this clonotype: Its ends do not fully match the called genes, so a read error is possible. This chain connects TRBV20-1 to TRBJ2-1, with D perhaps TRBD2 (6 bases). Germline V CDR1 and CDR2: DFQATT, SNEGSKA (reference sequence). The CDR3 is made up of 13 amino acids. The CDR3, as DNA: TGCGGTGCAACATCGGGGGTGCCCGATGAGCAGTTCTTC. Residues: CGATSGVPDEQFF.

The table lists this clonotype with a few counts. V gene TRBV30 combines with J gene TRBJ1-1; unclear D gene. V dropped 2 bases and J dropped 1 base, with 11 bases sitting between them. The CDR3 extends over 14 amino acids. CDR1 and CDR2 from the germline V gene are GTSNPN and SVGIG (reference sequence). CDR3 coding DNA: TGTGCCTGGAGTCCAGGACTTCGGAACACTGAAGCTTTCTTT. This gives the protein CAWSPGLRNTEAFF.

This clonotype is labeled medium-sized. J is TRBJ2-3 and V is TRBV29-1; D uncertain. The CDR3 covers 10 residues. Germline V gene lookup returns CDR1 SQVTM and CDR2 ANQGSEA. The V end was cut by 1 base, the J end by 4 bases, with 0 bases between. The CDR3 loop reads CSVEADTQYF. The CDR3 region has the DNA TGCAGCGTTGAAGCAGATACGCAGTATTTT.

This clonotype was seen repeatedly, ten times or more. The chain recombines TRBV6-1 with TRBJ2-5; D ambiguous. In germline, CDR1 is MNHNS, CDR2 SASEGT. Trimming pared 5 bases from V and 5 bases from J, leaving 12 bases between. CDR3 size: 13 residues. The CDR3 nucleotides are TGTGCCAGCAGTCACAGCTTTGCGGAGACCCAGTACTTC. It encodes CASSHSFAETQYF.

The sample holds a few counts of this clonotype. A much larger clone lies one base from this, so it may be a read error. The CDR3 region has the DNA TGTGCCAGCAGCCCGCGGGGGCGTACCGGGGGGCTGTTTTTT. Protein product: CASSPRGRTGGLFF. V is TRBV11-3 and J is TRBJ2-2, with D possibly matching TRBD2 (7 bases). CDR1 and CDR2 (germline): SGHNT, YENEEA. This CDR3 spans 14 amino acids.

Notes on this clonotype: A clone one base away is much larger, so this may be a read error. The chain combines TRBV5-4 with TRBJ1-5, with a weak D call TRBD1 (5 bases). The germline V gene has CDR1 SGHNT and CDR2 YYREEE (reference sequence). The CDR3 is made up of 13 amino acids. Trimming took off 0 bases at V and 9 bases at J, with 10 bases between the two ends. As DNA, the CDR3 is TGTGCCAGCAGCTTGGGACAGTATCGGCCCCAGCATTTT. It is translated as CASSLGQYRPQHF.

Note on this clonotype: At one end the junction does not follow the germline gene, possibly because of a read error. This chain uses TRBV11-1 with TRBJ2-5; D is undetermined. In germline, CDR1 is SGHAT, CDR2 FQDESV (reference sequence). The CDR3 totals 14 residues. The CDR3 loop reads CVSNADKYQETKYF. CDR3 nucleotides: TGTGTCAGCAACGCCGACAAGTACCAAGAGACCAAGTACTTC.

This clonotype was seen repeatedly, ten times or more. The chain uses TRBV5-4 and TRBJ1-2; a weak D match, TRBD1 (5 bases). CDR1 SGHNT and CDR2 YYREEE come from the germline V gene (reference sequence). CDR3 length equals 14 residues. The V end lost 0 bases, the J end lost 7 bases, and 13 bases lay between the germline ends. CDR3 protein: CASSLAGTAFGYTF. CDR3 coding DNA: TGTGCCAGCAGCTTGGCCGGGACCGCCTTTGGCTACACCTTC.

A word on this clonotype: A much larger clone differs from this one at a single base, so this may be a read error. The rearrangement uses TRBV10-1 and TRBJ2-1; tentative D call: TRBD1 (6 bases). The CDR3 spans 13 residues. With 2 bases removed from V and 8 bases from J, the gap between germline ends came to 10 bases. Germline values: CDR1 WNHNN, CDR2 SYGVQD (reference sequence). CDR3 region: CASSEAEGDEQFF. The CDR3 DNA is TGCGCCAGCAGTGAGGCCGAGGGGGATGAGCAGTTCTTC.

On this clonotype itself: The junction differs from germline at one of its ends, possibly a read error. The chain uses TRBV11-1 and TRBJ2-7; no clear D gene. Germline V gives CDR1 SGHAT, CDR2 FQDESV (reference sequence). The CDR3 runs 14 residues. CDR3 sequence: CASSLALTDYEQYF. For the CDR3, the DNA is TGTGCTAGCAGCTTAGCCCTGACTGACTACGAGCAGTACTTC.

This clonotype was seen a few times. The rearrangement joins TRBV20-1 to TRBJ2-1; 10 bases are shared with TRBD2. The V gene's germline CDR1 is DFQATT and CDR2 SNEGSKA (reference sequence). Losses at the gene ends were 6 bases for V and 10 bases for J; bases not matched to a gene: 15. This CDR3 is built from 15 residues. CDR3 loop: CSALTGTSVPQEQFF. The CDR3 DNA is TGCAGTGCCCTAACCGGGACTAGCGTTCCCCAGGAGCAGTTCTTC.

This clonotype was detected ten times or more. This chain joins TRBV10-3 and TRBJ1-5, with a tentative D call TRBD1 (6 bases). Germline assignment: CDR1 ENHRY and CDR2 SYGVKD. V was pared by 10 bases and J by 4 bases, with 17 bases between. CDR3 length: 14 residues. The CDR3 is CATKGGGENQPQHF. The CDR3 coding sequence is TGTGCCACCAAGGGGGGGGGCGAGAATCAGCCCCAGCATTTT.

This clonotype was found once. The chain joins TRBV9 to TRBJ2-5; TRBD1 agrees at 10 bases. After removal of 4 bases from V and 2 bases from J, the junction contained 14 bases not matched to a gene. Germline V gene sequence: CDR1 SGDLS, CDR2 YYNGEE. The CDR3 has 18 amino acids. The CDR3 sequence: CASSLPDRGRRDQETQYF. In nucleotides, the CDR3 is TGTGCCAGCAGCCTACCGGACAGGGGGAGAAGGGATCAAGAGACCCAGTACTTC.

Of note for this clonotype: The conserved final phenylalanine or tryptophan is absent from the CDR3, which likely points to a read error. Because the CDR3's place on the DNA is in doubt, the DNA is left out and the CDR3 is given as listed by TCRdb. The chain employs TRBV11-3 and TRBJ2-5. Germline V gene sequence: CDR1 SGHNT, CDR2 YENEEA. The CDR3 spans 16 amino acids, including both terminal residues. CDR3 sequence: CASSLGGRTSQETRYS.

This clonotype was seen at least ten times. The chain combines TRBV28 with TRBJ1-1, with 9 bases fitting TRBD1. In germline, CDR1 is MDHEN, CDR2 SYDVKM. The CDR3 loop spans 15 amino acids. V trimming: 3 bases; J trimming: 5 bases; junction bases outside the gene matches: 7. The DNA for the CDR3 is TGTGCCAGCAGTTTCCCCGGGACAGGGAGGACTGAAGCTTTCTTT. Protein: CASSFPGTGRTEAFF. Drawing the rest from reference TRBV28 and TRBJ1-1, the complete variable domain is DVKVTQSSRYLVKRTGEKVFLECVQDMDHENMFWYRQDPGLGLRLIYFSYDVKMKEKGDIPEGYSVSREKKERFSLILESASTNQTSMYLCASSFPGTGRTEAFFGQGTRLTVV.

The count of this clonotype is one. V usage is TRBV29-1 and J usage is TRBJ1-2; maybe TRBD1 (6 bases). Germline V gives CDR1 SQVTM, CDR2 ANQGSEA. CDR3 length: 14 amino acids. Trimming removed 4 bases from V and 2 bases from J, with 14 bases in between. The chain's CDR3 is CSVVDHRVNYGYTF. CDR3 sequence (DNA): TGCAGCGTTGTAGATCACAGGGTAAACTATGGCTACACCTTC.

This clonotype was seen at least ten times. The V gene is TRBV6-5, the J gene TRBJ2-7; 11 bases line up with TRBD1. Trimming removed 0 bases from V and 0 bases from J; junction bases left unmatched: 1. Germline CDR1 MNHEY, CDR2 SVGAGI. This CDR3 region has 16 residues. CDR3 protein: CASSYSGTGGSYEQYF. The CDR3 DNA follows: TGTGCCAGCAGTTACTCAGGGACAGGGGGCTCCTACGAGCAGTACTTC.

This clonotype was found a few times. The V gene is TRBV20-1, the J gene TRBJ1-1, with D tentatively TRBD1 (5 bases). Germline values: CDR1 DFQATT, CDR2 SNEGSKA (reference sequence). Trimming pared 6 bases from V and 2 bases from J, leaving 22 bases between. The CDR3 length is 16 residues. This CDR3 reads CSAQAGRGGVNTEAFF. In nucleotides, the CDR3 is TGCAGTGCCCAAGCCGGGAGGGGTGGGGTAAACACTGAAGCTTTCTTT.

Judged by abundance, this clonotype is medium-sized. V is TRBV11-3 and J is TRBJ2-7; no clear D. The V gene's germline CDR1 is SGHNT and CDR2 YENEEA. The V gene lost 2 bases and the J gene lost 3 bases, with 8 bases spanning the gap. There are 13 residues in the CDR3. CDR3 DNA sequence: TGTGCCAGCAGCTTATCTCTAGGCTACGAGCAGTACTTC. It is translated as CASSLSLGYEQYF.

This clonotype was seen at least ten times. The genes are TRBV6-5 and TRBJ2-1; D gene ambiguous. V was cut by 6 bases and J by 4 bases, with 13 bases left in between. The CDR3 consists of 14 residues. Germline loops: CDR1 MNHEY, CDR2 SVGAGI. The CDR3 DNA sequence: TGTGCCAGCAGCACGCGGCGGCCGTACAATGAGCAGTTCTTC. Protein sequence: CASSTRRPYNEQFF.

This chain uses TRBV11-2 with TRBJ1-2, with TRBD1 identical over 7 bases. CDR3 length: 14 residues. Looked up from germline, CDR1 is SGHAT and CDR2 is FQNNGV. Trimming took 5 bases from V and 2 from J; bases not matched to a gene: 5. The CDR3: CASSTMTGNYGYTF. The CDR3 DNA is TGTGCCAGCAGCACGATGACAGGGAACTATGGCTACACCTTC.

This clonotype was detected only a few times. One end of the junction fails to match germline, which may point to a read error. The genes are TRBV29-1 and TRBJ2-1; 9 bases fit TRBD2. CDR1 SQVTM and CDR2 ANQGSEA come from the germline V gene. The CDR3 has 13 residues. The CDR3 bases are TGCAGCGTCGCGGGAGGGGTTTACAATGAGGAGCTCTTC. Protein sequence: CSVAGGVYNEELF.

For this clonotype: A junction end diverges from the germline sequence, so it may reflect a read error. The gene calls are TRBV11-2 and TRBJ2-1; D is unresolved. Germline CDR1 and CDR2: SGHAT and FQNNGV. CDR3 size: 11 residues. The CDR3 DNA reads as TGTGCCAGCAGCCCCCAAAATGAGAAGTTCTTC. Encoded protein: CASSPQNEKFF.